This T cell receptor beta chain comes out of a study of CD4 T cells in relation to SARS-CoV-2 and coronaviruses. At the level of the study: The HLA restriction of the shared crossreactive spike epitopes was mapped. Study results and limitations: Crossreactive clones expanded significantly less to SARS-CoV-2 than monoreactive clones. This crossreactivity analysis covered spike protein alone, no other viral proteins.

Points on this clone: The antigen is undetermined.

The CDR3 covers 15 residues. Trimming pared 0 bases from V and 5 bases from J, leaving 16 bases between. Germline values: CDR1 GTSNPN, CDR2 SVGIG (reference sequence). Deep TCR-beta sequencing used DNA from uncultured naive and memory CD4+ T cells. This table comes from immunoSEQ multiplex PCR, and its TCRdb copy is limited to in-frame clones, with some not included. The data contain tens of thousands of clones, 92% of them singletons. The source material was naive CD4+ T cells from PBMCs. Subset described: naive CD4+ T cells isolated by negative enrichment. This sequence was found in an adult with COVID-19. The genes are TRBV30 and TRBJ2-5, with unresolved D. The chain's CDR3 is CAWSVFRPPAETQYF. For the CDR3, the DNA is TGTGCCTGGAGTGTATTCAGGCCTCCGGCGGAGACCCAGTACTTC.